Presented here are 5 T cell receptor beta chains from one specimen sequenced in a study of cytomegalovirus exposure and HLA in healthy donors. The PCR ran on 60 Vbeta and 13 Jbeta primers. The protocol was immunoSEQ multiplex PCR, while the TCRdb copy is restricted to in-frame clones and leaves out a portion. This repertoire shows 150,000 or so clones, around 75% found once; its top ten account for roughly 7.7%. Sequencing was carried out using PBMCs. These receptors were taken from a man younger than 40 in good health and CMV-seropositive.

The chain is built from TRBV10-3 and TRBJ2-5; 14 nucleotides line up with TRBD2. Germline V gene data show CDR1 as ENHRY and CDR2 as SYGVKD. The CDR3 covers 14 residues. Trimming cost V 10 bases and J 2 bases; bases outside gene matches: 3. The CDR3 reads CATRLAGGQETQYF. The CDR3 DNA follows: TGTGCCACCCGACTAGCGGGGGGGCAAGAGACCCAGTACTTC.

The chain is built from TRBV5-1 and TRBJ1-4, with D possibly being TRBD1 (6 bases). V was shortened by 2 bases and J by 5 bases, with 7 bases between the two germline ends. The CDR3 has 13 amino acids. The germline gives CDR1 SGHRS, CDR2 YFSETQ. The CDR3 DNA follows: TGCGCCAGCAGCTTTCAGGGGAATGAAAAACTGTTTTTT. Amino acids: CASSFQGNEKLFF.

This clone was recorded only once. The V gene is TRBV7-8, the J gene TRBJ2-7; D is unclear. CDR1 and CDR2 from the germline V gene are SGHVS and FQNEAQ. The CDR3 covers 14 residues. V was clipped by 1 base and J by 5 bases, with 12 bases between them. CDR3 residues: CASSLGHIRDEQYF. For the CDR3, the DNA is TGTGCCAGCAGCTTAGGACATATACGAGACGAGCAGTACTTC.

Of note for this clone: One end of the junction is discordant with germline, which a read error may explain. The chain carries TRBV7-8 and TRBJ2-3, with a possible D match to TRBD2 (7 bases). CDR1 is SGHVS and CDR2 is FQNEAQ in the germline V gene. The CDR3 has 13 amino acids. The CDR3: CATSTKGGDTQYF. The CDR3 DNA reads as TGTGCCACCAGCACTAAGGGGGGGGATACGCAGTATTTT.

The gene calls are TRBV6-5 and TRBJ2-1; possibly TRBD2 for D (5 bases). The CDR3 loop spans 14 amino acids. Trimming left V 1 base short and J 3 bases short, with 7 bases between. Germline CDR1 and CDR2: MNHEY and SVGAGI. In nucleotides, the CDR3 is TGTGCCAGCAGTTACTACGGAGGCTACAATGAGCAGTTCTTC. Its protein product is CASSYYGGYNEQFF.